One and the same sample provided the 6 T cell receptor beta chains below, sequenced in a study of Ad26.COV2.S vaccination and SARS-CoV-2 variants. Treatment described: some 19 received Ad26.COV2.S at low or high dose, single or two shots; 5 received placebo; per-sample allocation not given. Specimens were obtained on day 63 following the first vaccine or placebo injection. Using immunoSEQ multiplex PCR, the repertoire was profiled, and TCRdb retains in-frame clones only, with some absent. The sample records some 480,000 clones, around nine tenths being singletons. The starting material was peripheral blood, obtained in a trial of Ad26.COV2.S vaccine versus placebo. These receptors came from a person between 18 and 65 years old who received the Ad26.COV2.S COVID-19 vaccine or a placebo.

CDR3 in DNA: TGTGCCAGCAGCCTGGACTGGGATACGCAGTATTTT. This translates into CASSLDWDTQYF. The rearrangement links TRBV7-2 to TRBJ2-3; a possible D gene is TRBD2 (5 bases). Germline-derived CDR1 and CDR2 are SGHTA and FQGNSA. The CDR3 has 12 amino acids. Trimming left V 5 bases short and J 6 bases short, with 9 bases between.

The sample holds a few counts of this clone. This chain links TRBV5-1 with TRBJ2-5, with a weak D call TRBD1 (5 bases). CDR3 size: 16 residues. V lost 0 bases and J lost 3, with 15 bases in between. Germline CDR1 and CDR2: SGHRS and YFSETQ. The CDR3 loop reads CASSLGSGRREETQYF. DNA for the CDR3: TGCGCCAGCAGCTTGGGGTCAGGGCGGCGAGAAGAGACCCAGTACTTC. The complete variable domain, with remaining parts taken from reference TRBV5-1 and TRBJ2-5, reads KAGVTQTPRYLIKTRGQQVTLSCSPISGHRSVSWYQQTPGQGLQFLFEYFSETQRNKGNFPGRFSGRQFSNSRSEMNVSTLELGDSALYLCASSLGSGRREETQYFGPGTRLLVL.

This chain uses TRBV20-1 with TRBJ1-5; 7 bases line up with TRBD1. The trim removed 3 bases at V and 6 bases at J, leaving 17 bases unmatched. The V gene's germline CDR1 is DFQATT and CDR2 SNEGSKA (reference sequence). This CDR3 comprises 17 residues. The CDR3 protein is CSASFQGGFHRGQPQHF. The CDR3 region has the DNA TGCAGTGCTAGTTTCCAGGGGGGGTTCCATAGGGGTCAGCCCCAGCATTTT.

V and J are TRBV3-1 (or the pseudogene TRBV3-2) and TRBJ1-2, with a tentative D call TRBD1 (6 bases). V was trimmed by 2 bases and J by 8 bases, leaving 18 bases between them. There are 15 residues in the CDR3. The germline V gene has CDR1 LGHDT and CDR2 YNNKEL (reference sequence). The CDR3 is CASSQTPAGVYGYTF. Here the CDR3 DNA reads TGTGCCAGCAGCCAAACCCCGGCAGGGGTTTACGGCTACACCTTC.

As DNA, the CDR3 is TGCAGCGTTGGGGCCCCGGACGGTGGGGCCAACGTCCTGACTTTC. The encoded protein is CSVGAPDGGANVLTF. The chain employs TRBV29-1 and TRBJ2-6; D is undetermined. Deletions cut 4 bases from V and 3 bases from J, with 13 bases between. Per germline, CDR1 SQVTM and CDR2 ANQGSEA. The CDR3 has 15 amino acids.

The CDR3 nucleotides are TGTGCCATCAGTGAAGTGGGCGCTAGCGGGGGGGCCTCCTACAATGAGCAGTTCTTC. Amino acids: CAISEVGASGGASYNEQFF. The chain has TRBV10-3 and TRBJ2-1; 12 nucleotides match TRBD2. Germline CDR1 is ENHRY and CDR2 is SYGVKD. CDR3 length equals 19 residues. V dropped 3 bases and J dropped 0; count of bases not matched to a gene: 9.